What follows is one TCR beta chain and its context. The data stem from a study of blood T cell repertoires in COVID-19. Assay: immunoSEQ multiplex PCR; the TCRdb copy retains only in-frame clones and omits some. The repertoire holds about 220,000 clones, with 75% to 85% as singletons. There are 15 residues in the CDR3. Germline CDR1 and CDR2: SGHNT and YYREEE (reference sequence). The J segment lost 4 bases and the V segment lost 1 base, leaving 5 bases of the junction unmatched. This TCR came from a woman in her seventies with COVID-19, enrolled during active disease. The rearrangement joins TRBV5-4 to TRBJ2-5; TRBD2 aligns across 9 bases. Source material: peripheral blood. CDR3 in amino acids: CASSLQAAGGETQYF. For the CDR3, the DNA is TGTGCCAGCAGCTTGCAAGCAGCGGGAGGAGAGACCCAGTACTTC.